Listed here are 16 T cell receptor beta chains from one sample, sequenced in a study of T cells in Graves' hyperthyroidism and ophthalmopathy. TCR beta CDR3 sequences were amplified from RNA transcripts. RT-PCR in the first round (using the HTBI primer set) targeted the TCR CDR3. A single record per CDR3 protein comes from TCRdb applying MiXCR to the multiplex PCR reads. The table shows about 560,000 distinct CDR3 sequences, with 15% to 19% occurring only once. The sample consisted of blood. These TCRs come from a woman younger than 45 with Graves' hyperthyroidism.

This clonotype was seen many times. This sequence joins TRBV20-1 and TRBJ2-7; a possible D gene is TRBD2 (5 bases). V gave up 0 bases and J gave up 5 bases, with 14 bases separating them. CDR1 and CDR2 (germline): DFQATT, SNEGSKA (reference sequence). CDR3 length: 14 amino acids. CDR3 region: CSARDRSGLHEQYF. DNA for the CDR3: TGCAGTGCTAGAGATCGTTCGGGGTTACACGAGCAGTACTTC.

This clonotype appeared many times. The chain uses TRBV5-1 and TRBJ2-1, with D possibly TRBD1 on 6 matching bases. CDR3 length: 18 amino acids. The germline CDR1 and CDR2 sequences are SGHRS and YFSETQ. The V end was cut by 0 bases, the J end by 2 bases, with 18 bases between. DNA of the CDR3: TGCGCCAGCAGCTTGGCATCCCTCACAGGGATTACCTACAATGAGCAGTTCTTC. This translates into CASSLASLTGITYNEQFF.

This clonotype has a count of ten or more. The genes are TRBV5-1 and TRBJ2-7; TRBD1 agrees at 9 bases. Trimming cost V 0 bases and J 7 bases; bases outside gene matches: 5. The length of the CDR3 is 14 residues. Germline V gene sequence: CDR1 SGHRS, CDR2 YFSETQ. CDR3 coding DNA: TGCGCCAGCAGCTTGGGAACAGGGGGCTGGGAGCAGTACTTC. This gives the protein CASSLGTGGWEQYF. Looking up the rest from reference TRBV5-1 and TRBJ2-7 gives the full variable domain: KAGVTQTPRYLIKTRGQQVTLSCSPISGHRSVSWYQQTPGQGLQFLFEYFSETQRNKGNFPGRFSGRQFSNSRSEMNVSTLELGDSALYLCASSLGTGGWEQYFGPGTRLTVT.

This chain connects TRBV2 to TRBJ1-5; D gene uncertain. The ends were cut back, 8 bases at V and 5 bases at J, with 7 bases in the middle. The CDR3 runs 11 residues. Germline CDR1 SNHLY, CDR2 FYNNEI. This chain's CDR3 is CASGRDQPQHF. Written as DNA, the CDR3 is TGTGCCAGCGGGAGGGATCAGCCCCAGCATTTT.

This clonotype was seen a handful of times. CDR3 in amino acids: CASSERSYQPQHF. In DNA form, the CDR3 reads TGTGCCAGCAGTGAAAGGAGCTATCAGCCCCAGCATTTT. The V and J genes are TRBV2 and TRBJ1-5; no firm D call. Trimming removed 2 bases at V and 5 bases at J, with 7 bases between. Germline loops: CDR1 SNHLY, CDR2 FYNNEI. The CDR3 loop spans 13 amino acids.

This clonotype appeared many times. V usage is TRBV12-3 or TRBV12-4 and J usage is TRBJ1-6; TRBD1 matches at 7 bases. The CDR3 consists of 14 residues. Trimming cost V 6 bases and J 7 bases; bases outside gene matches: 6. CDR3 in amino acids: CASRGTAENSPLHF. As DNA, the CDR3 is TGTGCCAGCAGGGGGACAGCGGAGAATTCACCCCTCCACTTT.

This CDR3 reads CAFSRELNSPLHF. CDR3 nucleotides: TGTGCCTTTTCAAGGGAGTTAAATTCACCCCTCCACTTT. The V call is TRBV30, the J call TRBJ1-6; D is unclear. Germline lookup yields CDR1 GTSNPN and CDR2 SVGIG (reference sequence). Trimming removed 7 bases at V and 7 bases at J, with 14 bases between. CDR3 length equals 13 residues.

This clonotype appeared a few times. The V gene is TRBV27, the J gene TRBJ2-4; TRBD1 aligns across 7 bases. The CDR3 has 12 amino acids. Germline V gives CDR1 MNHEY, CDR2 SMNVEV (reference sequence). V was clipped by 8 bases and J by 5 bases; unmatched bases: 3. For the CDR3, the DNA is TGTGCCAGCGGACAGGCCCAAAACATTCAGTACTTC. Translating gives CASGQAQNIQYF.

The J gene is TRBJ1-6, the V gene TRBV27, with D maybe TRBD1 (5 bases). Per germline, CDR1 MNHEY and CDR2 SMNVEV (reference sequence). The CDR3 runs 15 residues. Trimming took off 4 bases at V and 7 bases at J, with 14 bases between the two ends. This CDR3 is CASSSSAGLNSPLHF. In nucleotides, the CDR3 is TGTGCCAGCAGTTCGTCGGCAGGGCTAAATTCACCCCTCCACTTT.

Many counts were recorded for this clonotype. The chain carries TRBV28 and TRBJ2-7; D remains unclear. The CDR3 covers 14 residues. Germline values: CDR1 MDHEN, CDR2 SYDVKM. Between the trimmed V and J ends, which lost 7 bases and 4 bases, there was a span of 17 bases. The CDR3 is CASMVTVQGYEQYF. The DNA of the CDR3 is TGTGCCAGCATGGTGACTGTTCAAGGGTACGAGCAGTACTTC.

This clonotype was recorded at least ten times. The chain uses TRBV28 and TRBJ1-1; D gene uncertain. Germline-derived CDR1 and CDR2 are MDHEN and SYDVKM. This CDR3 spans 13 amino acids. Between the trimmed V and J ends, which lost 3 bases and 2 bases, there was a span of 7 bases. The CDR3: CASSFARNTEAFF. The DNA of the CDR3 is TGTGCCAGCAGTTTCGCCCGAAACACTGAAGCTTTCTTT.

The CDR3, as DNA: TGTGCCAGCAGCTTAGCTGGAGGCCTCGGTGAAGCTTTCTTT. Amino acid sequence: CASSLAGGLGEAFF. The rearrangement joins TRBV7-9 to TRBJ1-1; D gene ambiguous. Germline V lookup: CDR1 SEHNR, CDR2 FQNEAQ (reference sequence). CDR3 length: 14 amino acids. V lost 0 bases to trimming and J lost 7 bases, with 12 bases between them. Looking up the rest from reference TRBV7-9 and TRBJ1-1 gives the full variable domain: DTGVSQNPRHKITKRGQNVTFRCDPISEHNRLYWYRQTLGQGPEFLTYFQNEAQLEKSRLLSDRFSAERPKGSFSTLEIQRTEQGDSAMYLCASSLAGGLGEAFFGQGTRLTVV.

This clonotype was recorded many times. The chain employs TRBV20-1 and TRBJ2-5; D is unresolved. CDR3 length equals 14 residues. CDR1 DFQATT and CDR2 SNEGSKA come from the germline V gene (reference sequence). V was shortened by 0 bases and J by 1 base, with 9 bases between the two germline ends. In nucleotides, the CDR3 is TGCAGTGCTAGAGAAAAGCCCACCCAAGAGACCCAGTACTTC. Translating gives CSAREKPTQETQYF.

This clonotype occurred many times. The J gene is TRBJ2-1, the V gene TRBV9, with 8 positions matching TRBD1. Germline CDR1 reads SGDLS; CDR2 reads YYNGEE. Trimming at V came to 3 bases and at J to 5 bases, leaving 7 bases not matched to a gene. This CDR3 is 15 amino acids long. The CDR3 coding sequence is TGTGCCAGCAGCGCCGGACAGGGTCCGCACAATGAGCAGTTCTTC. It specifies CASSAGQGPHNEQFF.

J is TRBJ1-2 and V is TRBV10-2; D is perhaps TRBD1 (6 bases). The germline gives CDR1 WSHSY, CDR2 SAAADI. CDR3 length: 14 amino acids. V gave up 2 bases and J gave up 7 bases, with 14 bases separating them. The CDR3: CASSEVKGGGGYTF. CDR3 sequence (DNA): TGCGCCAGCAGTGAGGTTAAAGGGGGAGGTGGCTACACCTTC.

The genes are TRBV3-1 and TRBJ2-3, with TRBD2 matching 7 bases. Germline CDR1 and CDR2: LGHDT and YNNKEL (reference sequence). CDR3 length: 18 amino acids. V shed 1 base, J shed 6 bases, and the junction held 16 bases outside the gene matches. The DNA of the CDR3 is TGTGCCAGCAGCCAAGTTATCGGGTTGAGGGAGGGCCGCGATACGCAGTATTTT. It codes for CASSQVIGLREGRDTQYF.